This TCR beta chain was observed in a study of T cell repertoires in cytomegalovirus infection (dated by TCRdb to about 2019). About the investigation overall: Donor HLA type was relevant to the analysis, as public TCR beta signatures indicated carriage of CMV infection together with the matching HLA type.

This clonotype was seen just once. The clone's antigen remains unknown. Per-nucleotide qualities are absent, and no much larger clonotype sits a single base away. A single read constitutes weak evidence. The sequencing machine was an Illumina HiSeq 1500. TCRdb ran its own pipeline on the public reads, namely fastp trimming at Q25 and MiXCR clone calling, and kept in-frame beta chains. Each CDR3 protein gets just one entry, which takes the most common genes and DNA from the rows behind it. Here the sample has nearly 650,000 distinct CDR3 sequences; more than 20% occur a single time. The ten largest clonotypes hold 7% to 9% of the sample. General conclusions and limits of the study: In the ex vivo response, HLA-C-restricted CMV-specific TCR beta clonotypes were dominant, and in two of eight donors the single most frequent clonotype came from this HLA-C-restricted group. Carriers of CMV infection plus the relevant HLA type were discriminated by the cumulative frequency of public TCR beta family members in the study cohort and in an independent roughly 340-donor cohort.

The sample consisted of CD8+ T cells from PBMCs. The sequence was collected from a human donor in good health (CMV status not recorded). Some clones in this sample may be carry-over from other donors' samples.

The encoded CDR3 is CASDPGGMYTEAFF. The nucleotides read TGTGCCAGCGATCCCGGCGGGATGTACACTGAAGCTTTCTTT. This sequence uses TRBV6-6 and TRBJ1-1, with the D gene too uncertain to name. Deletion took 8 bases off V and 3 bases off J, with a span of 16 bases between the germline ends. From the cysteine up to the phenylalanine, the CDR3 has a length of 14 residues. The CDR3 DNA has 42 bases and is translated from base 1. Reading the germline V gene (reference sequence) gives CDR1 MNHNY and CDR2 SVGAGI.